The 10 T cell receptor beta chains below all came from one sample that was sequenced in a study of T cell responses to AZD1222 COVID-19 vaccine (dated by TCRdb to the early 2020s). Libraries were built with the immunoSEQ multiplex PCR assay. TCRdb holds this immuneACCESS table with in-frame rearrangements only. Some clones are missing; in checked studies, unresolved V genes explain under half, and the rest has no known cause. Recorded for this sample are about 50,000 clones; more than 75% of them occurred a single time. About 5% of the sample comes from the top ten. According to the study, the label for this sample's time point signals: about 28 days (+/-7) after the second vaccine dose. Sequenced material: peripheral blood, taken 28 days after the second AZD1222 dose. Receptor source: an adult who received the AZD1222 COVID-19 vaccine.

The J gene is TRBJ1-5, the V gene TRBV6-5; a weak D match, TRBD1 (6 bases). The V gene lost 11 bases and the J gene lost 7 bases, with 21 bases spanning the gap. Germline V CDR1 and CDR2: MNHEY, SVGAGI. The CDR3 extends over 14 amino acids. Written as DNA, the CDR3 is TGTGCCGGGGGACAAGGGTTAAACGGCCAGCCCCAGCATTTT. This codes for CAGGQGLNGQPQHF.

The chain recombines TRBV5-1 with TRBJ1-4; 7 bases match TRBD1. This CDR3 has 14 amino acids. Germline V CDR1 and CDR2: SGHRS, YFSETQ. V gave up 5 bases and J gave up 8 bases; unmatched junction bases: 9. The CDR3 sequence is CASRPRDRGEKLFF. The CDR3 DNA sequence: TGCGCCAGCAGGCCTCGGGACAGAGGGGAAAAACTGTTTTTT.

The chain combines TRBV5-1 with TRBJ2-6; D is uncertain. Germline CDR1 is SGHRS and CDR2 is YFSETQ. V lost 1 base and J lost 0, with 14 bases in between. This CDR3 comprises 18 residues. CDR3 region: CASSLWSHAGSGANVLTF. The DNA of the CDR3 is TGCGCCAGCAGCTTGTGGTCTCACGCAGGCTCTGGGGCCAACGTCCTGACTTTC.

The CDR3 DNA reads TGTGCCAGCACGGGGATTATGAACACTGAAGCTTTCTTT. Protein product: CASTGIMNTEAFF. The chain combines TRBV19 with TRBJ1-1, with unresolved D. CDR1 is LNHDA, CDR2 SQIVND, per germline (reference sequence). The V gene lost 9 bases and the J gene lost 0 bases, with 11 bases spanning the gap. The CDR3 contains 13 residues.

This sequence joins TRBV29-1 and TRBJ2-3; D is perhaps TRBD1 (5 bases). The CDR3 has 14 residues. The V end was cut by 3 bases, the J end by 6 bases, with 16 bases between. From germline, CDR1 is SQVTM and CDR2 ANQGSEA. The CDR3 loop is CSVDWSQGGDTQYF. The CDR3 DNA reads TGCAGCGTTGATTGGTCCCAGGGTGGGGATACGCAGTATTTT.

The V and J genes are TRBV18 and TRBJ1-1, with D perhaps matching TRBD1 (5 bases). This CDR3 is built from 14 residues. The V gene lost 0 bases and the J gene lost 3 bases, with 8 bases spanning the gap. Germline V gene data show CDR1 as KGHSH and CDR2 as LQKENI. CDR3 sequence: CASSPPTGHTEAFF. CDR3 sequence (DNA): TGTGCCAGCTCACCACCGACGGGACACACTGAAGCTTTCTTT.

This rearrangement joins TRBV5-1 to TRBJ1-2; D perhaps matches TRBD1 (6 bases). CDR1 and CDR2 (germline): SGHRS, YFSETQ. With 2 bases removed from V and 3 bases from J, the gap between germline ends came to 8 bases. CDR3 length equals 13 residues. CDR3 nucleotide sequence: TGCGCCAGCAGCTTTAAGGGGGACTATGGCTACACCTTC. Translated: CASSFKGDYGYTF.

The rearrangement joins TRBV28 to TRBJ1-1, with D unclear. CDR1 is MDHEN and CDR2 is SYDVKM in the germline V gene. Trimming removed 4 bases at V and 0 bases at J, with 12 bases between. The CDR3 contains 15 residues. The CDR3 DNA is TGTGCCAGCAGTTCCACACTCGATCTGAACACTGAAGCTTTCTTT. This gives the protein CASSSTLDLNTEAFF.

This sequence joins TRBV19 and TRBJ2-3; maybe TRBD2 (6 bases). Germline V gene lookup returns CDR1 LNHDA and CDR2 SQIVND (reference sequence). V was trimmed by 5 bases and J by 3 bases, leaving 12 bases between them. The CDR3 is made up of 14 amino acids. This CDR3 is CASSLRLGTDTQYF. CDR3 nucleotides: TGTGCCAGTAGTCTTAGACTAGGAACAGATACGCAGTATTTT.

The chain carries TRBV6-1 and TRBJ1-3; tentatively, D is TRBD1 (5 bases). CDR1 is MNHNS and CDR2 is SASEGT in the germline V gene. V was shortened by 6 bases and J by 7 bases, with 22 bases between the two germline ends. The CDR3 runs 16 residues. CDR3 bases: TGTGCCAGCAGCGAACTTCCGGGACCGCCGGTGAACACCATATATTTT. As protein: CASSELPGPPVNTIYF.